Below, 21 T cell receptor beta chains from the same sample are listed, as sequenced in a study of cytomegalovirus exposure and HLA in healthy donors. PCR used 60 Vbeta primers and 13 Jbeta primers. Sequencing used immunoSEQ multiplex PCR; TCRdb keeps in-frame clones, though not all of them. The table records about 110,000 clones, nearly 15% of them present only once. Material: PBMCs. These TCRs come from a female donor in good health and CMV-seronegative.

In its sample, this clone was seen many times. The V call is TRBV28, the J call TRBJ1-1, with TRBD1 as a possible D gene (5 bases). This CDR3 comprises 15 residues. The V gene's germline CDR1 is MDHEN and CDR2 SYDVKM. V was cut by 6 bases and J by 1 base, with 15 bases left in between. The DNA for the CDR3 is TGTGCCAGCAGCTCGGGGGGGGTTGGGAACACTGAAGCTTTCTTT. This gives the protein CASSSGGVGNTEAFF.

V usage is TRBV5-5 and J usage is TRBJ1-4, with 10 positions matching TRBD1. Germline CDR1 SGHKS, CDR2 YYEKEE (reference sequence). V trimming: 4 bases; J trimming: 6 bases; junction bases outside the gene matches: 9. The CDR3 length is 16 residues. The CDR3 spells CASSGESGTGDEKLFF. The DNA of the CDR3 is TGTGCCAGCAGCGGAGAATCCGGGACAGGGGATGAAAAACTGTTTTTT. The full variable domain, with the rest looked up from reference TRBV5-5 and TRBJ1-4, is DAGVTQSPTHLIKTRGQQVTLRCSPISGHKSVSWYQQVLGQGPQFIFQYYEKEERGRGNFPDRFSARQFPNYSSELNVNALLLGDSALYLCASSGESGTGDEKLFFGSGTQLSVL.

This clone was observed a handful of times. V is TRBV10-3 and J is TRBJ2-1, with TRBD1 matching over 7 bases. Germline values: CDR1 ENHRY, CDR2 SYGVKD. With V trimmed by 6 bases and J by 7 bases, 9 bases remained unmatched. The CDR3 consists of 14 residues. The CDR3 DNA is TGTGCCATCAGGGGAGCGACAGGGTGGAATGAGCAGTTCTTC. This gives the protein CAIRGATGWNEQFF.

This clone was detected a few times. CDR3 sequence (DNA): TGCGCCAGCAGCTTGGGTTCAGGGTATACCGGGGAGCTGTTTTTT. Translating gives CASSLGSGYTGELFF. This chain links TRBV5-1 with TRBJ2-2; TRBD1 is a possible D gene (5 bases). V was pared by 0 bases and J by 5 bases, with 11 bases between. This CDR3 contains 15 residues. The germline V gene has CDR1 SGHRS and CDR2 YFSETQ.

A few counts support this clone. The chain links TRBV7-2 to TRBJ1-1, with no clear D. V was shortened by 11 bases and J by 6 bases, with 13 bases between the two germline ends. The CDR3 runs 11 residues. The germline CDR1 and CDR2 sequences are SGHTA and FQGNSA. The CDR3 here is CASPVGAEAFF. The CDR3 nucleotides are TGTGCCTCACCCGTCGGGGCTGAAGCTTTCTTT.

The V call is TRBV4-1, the J call TRBJ2-1; D remains ambiguous. Germline loops: CDR1 MGHRA, CDR2 YSYEKL. This CDR3 has 14 amino acids. The V end lost 4 bases, the J end lost 4 bases, and 11 bases lay between the germline ends. CDR3 DNA sequence: TGCGCCAGCAGCCCGTCGCTAGGTTACAATGAGCAGTTCTTC. It yields the protein CASSPSLGYNEQFF.

The V call is TRBV14, the J call TRBJ2-1; the match to TRBD1 covers 7 bases. Germline trimming cut 1 base from V and 1 base from J; bases unmatched to any gene: 7. Germline V gene lookup returns CDR1 SGHDN and CDR2 FVKESK. The CDR3 has 17 residues. CDR3 region: CASSQGTGKWSYNEQFF. The DNA of the CDR3 is TGTGCCAGCAGCCAAGGGACAGGCAAATGGTCCTACAATGAGCAGTTCTTC.

This clone was seen a handful of times. V and J are TRBV11-2 and TRBJ1-1; TRBD1 is a possible D gene (5 bases). CDR1 SGHAT and CDR2 FQNNGV come from the germline V gene. Trimming stripped 5 bases from V and 5 bases from J, with 15 bases between. This CDR3 region has 14 residues. Here the CDR3 DNA reads TGTGCCAGCAGCCCCCGCAGGGCCTGGACTGAAGCTTTCTTT. This sequence encodes CASSPRRAWTEAFF.

The genes are TRBV4-1 and TRBJ2-3; D not resolved. Germline CDR1 MGHRA, CDR2 YSYEKL. Trimming removed 0 bases from V and 0 bases from J, with 10 bases in between. The CDR3 consists of 16 residues. CDR3 bases: TGCGCCAGCAGCCAAGAGTACAGTGCTAGCACAGATACGCAGTATTTT. This codes for CASSQEYSASTDTQYF.

The rearrangement links TRBV30 to TRBJ1-2, with a tentative D call TRBD1 (5 bases). The CDR3 spans 15 residues. Between the trimmed V and J ends, which lost 0 bases and 4 bases, there was a span of 15 bases. Germline V gene lookup returns CDR1 GTSNPN and CDR2 SVGIG (reference sequence). CDR3 residues: CAWSVESTAPYGYTF. In DNA form, the CDR3 reads TGTGCCTGGAGTGTCGAATCGACAGCGCCCTATGGCTACACCTTC.

The chain is built from TRBV30 and TRBJ1-2, with D possibly TRBD1 on 6 matching bases. Trimming pared 3 bases from V and 5 bases from J, leaving 16 bases between. This CDR3 contains 14 residues. From germline, CDR1 is GTSNPN and CDR2 SVGIG (reference sequence). The CDR3 DNA reads as TGTGCCTGGAGAGAGTACGGGACAACTTATGGCTACACCTTC. This translates into CAWREYGTTYGYTF.

This clone came up a few times. The chain is built from TRBV6-6 and TRBJ2-7; 12 bases fit TRBD1. The CDR3 is 13 amino acids. Trimming at V came to 6 bases and at J to 5 bases, leaving 2 bases not matched to a gene. Germline CDR1 is MNHNY and CDR2 is SVGAGI (reference sequence). For the CDR3, the DNA is TGTGCCAGCAGGGGGACAGGGGGCGACGAGCAGTACTTC. Translation gives CASRGTGGDEQYF.

V is TRBV18 and J is TRBJ2-7, with 8 bases that match TRBD2. The junction had 3 bases not matched to a gene; V was cut back by 2 bases and J by 0 bases. The germline CDR1 and CDR2 sequences are KGHSH and LQKENI. The CDR3 spans 15 residues. The CDR3 region is CASSPGTSGSYEQYF. CDR3 sequence (DNA): TGTGCCAGCTCACCAGGAACTAGCGGCTCCTACGAGCAGTACTTC.

This clone was counted only a few times. This sequence joins TRBV10-3 and TRBJ2-2; TRBD2 matches at 11 bases. J lost 7 bases, V lost 6 bases, and 1 base had no gene match. The germline gives CDR1 ENHRY, CDR2 SYGVKD. The CDR3 is 13 amino acids. The CDR3 spells CAIRTSGDGELFF. The CDR3 DNA is TGTGCCATCAGGACTAGCGGGGACGGGGAGCTGTTTTTT.

This clone was recorded a few times. The chain links TRBV4-1 to TRBJ1-1, with TRBD1 as a possible D gene (5 bases). The germline V gene encodes CDR1 MGHRA and CDR2 YSYEKL. This CDR3 comprises 15 residues. Between the trimmed V and J ends, which lost 3 bases and 0 bases, there was a span of 11 bases. CDR3 bases: TGCGCCAGCAGCCACATTGACAGTGTGAACACTGAAGCTTTCTTT. It specifies CASSHIDSVNTEAFF.

The rearrangement uses TRBV9 and TRBJ1-6; weak D call: TRBD1 (6 bases). This CDR3 is built from 16 residues. Germline-derived CDR1 and CDR2 are SGDLS and YYNGEE. V lost 3 bases, J lost 0 bases, and 10 bases lay in between. The CDR3 reads CASSATGSSYNSPLHF. The DNA of the CDR3 is TGTGCCAGCAGCGCAACAGGGAGCTCCTATAATTCACCCCTCCACTTT.

The chain links TRBV6-4 to TRBJ1-2; D gene ambiguous. V was cut by 4 bases and J by 2 bases, with 5 bases left in between. The length of the CDR3 is 12 residues. Germline V gene data show CDR1 as MRHNA and CDR2 as SNTAGT. The CDR3 spells CASSAGNYGYTF. In DNA form, the CDR3 reads TGTGCCAGCAGTGCCGGGAACTATGGCTACACCTTC.

The chain links TRBV6-5 to TRBJ2-7; TRBD1 matches 7 bases. Germline CDR1 reads MNHEY; CDR2 reads SVGAGI. The CDR3 is 15 residues long. V shed 10 bases, J shed 2 bases, and the junction held 14 bases outside the gene matches. CDR3 protein: CATSKKTGLTYEQYF. In DNA, the CDR3 is TGTGCCACCTCCAAAAAGACAGGGTTGACCTACGAGCAGTACTTC.

This clone was observed a handful of times. The chain combines TRBV2 with TRBJ2-7; TRBD2 agrees at 8 bases. The junction had 4 bases not matched to a gene; V was cut back by 8 bases and J by 4 bases. Per the germline V gene, CDR1 is SNHLY and CDR2 is FYNNEI. The CDR3 runs 12 residues. The CDR3 loop is CASDAGGYEQYF. The CDR3, as DNA: TGTGCCAGCGACGCGGGGGGATACGAGCAGTACTTC.

The table lists this clone with a few counts. The V and J genes are TRBV30 and TRBJ1-2, with no clear D. Germline CDR1 is GTSNPN and CDR2 is SVGIG (reference sequence). V shed 3 bases and J shed 6 bases, with 5 bases lying between them. The CDR3 runs to 10 residues. DNA for the CDR3: TGTGCCTGGAGGCGGGATGGCTACACCTTC. Translated: CAWRRDGYTF.

V usage is TRBV5-1 and J usage is TRBJ2-7, with 7 bases fitting TRBD2. Germline CDR1 reads SGHRS; CDR2 reads YFSETQ. V was clipped by 0 bases and J by 0 bases; unmatched bases: 9. The CDR3 is made up of 17 amino acids. For the CDR3, the DNA is TGCGCCAGCAGCTTGGGAATGGAGCGGGGCTACTCCTACGAGCAGTACTTC. This translates into CASSLGMERGYSYEQYF.